Below are 19 T cell receptor beta chains sequenced from a single sample in a study of blood T cells in healthy people across ages. Then a second PCR, running about 6 to 11 cycles, was carried out with a sample-barcoded 5' primer and a J-beta primer mix. TCRdb analysed the 5' RACE reads with MiXCR anew, one entry per CDR3 protein. Of fewer than 1,000,000 distinct CDR3 sequences in the sample, around half were seen once. Specimen: blood. Receptors originate from a man older than 75 in good health.

Turning to this clonotype: This may arise from a read error, as a much more abundant clone is one base away. V is TRBV2 and J is TRBJ2-7, with D hard to call. The CDR3 is made up of 12 amino acids. CDR1 and CDR2 from the germline V gene are SNHLY and FYNNEI. Here the CDR3 reads CASSEARNEQSF. The CDR3 region has the DNA TGTGCCAGCAGTGAAGCGCGGAACGAGCAGTCCTTC.

V is TRBV18 and J is TRBJ2-5, with TRBD2 identical over 11 bases. V lost 6 bases, J lost 11 bases, and 14 bases stayed unmatched. Germline V gene sequence: CDR1 KGHSH, CDR2 LQKENI. The CDR3 is made up of 15 amino acids. CDR3 nucleotides: TGTGCCAGCTCGCTGACTAGCGGGATCTCTGATGAGCAGTACTTC. Protein product: CASSLTSGISDEQYF.

Only a few counts were recorded for this clonotype. The V and J genes are TRBV20-1 and TRBJ2-1; no firm D call. This CDR3 comprises 11 residues. Trimming took 3 bases from V and 3 from J, leaving 3 bases between them. Germline assignment: CDR1 DFQATT and CDR2 SNEGSKA (reference sequence). The CDR3 reads CSASYYNEQFF. The CDR3 DNA follows: TGCAGTGCTAGCTACTACAATGAGCAGTTCTTC.

This sequence joins TRBV10-3 and TRBJ2-3; D is possibly TRBD1 or TRBD2 (5 bases each). Germline V gene sequence: CDR1 ENHRY, CDR2 SYGVKD. This CDR3 is 17 amino acids long. V was shortened by 6 bases and J by 3 bases, with 22 bases between the two germline ends. The CDR3 sequence is CAIRGHLAGVGTDTQYF. The CDR3 DNA reads as TGTGCCATCAGGGGGCACCTAGCCGGAGTGGGTACAGATACGCAGTATTTT.

The CDR3: CASSVSQGPDTQYF. CDR3 nucleotides: TGTGCCAGCAGTGTCTCACAGGGCCCAGATACGCAGTATTTT. The chain couples TRBV6-4 to TRBJ2-3; tentatively, D is TRBD1 (6 bases). V lost 4 bases and J lost 4, with 12 bases in between. Germline values: CDR1 MRHNA, CDR2 SNTAGT. This CDR3 spans 14 amino acids.

Worth noting for this clonotype: Being one base from a much bigger clone, this may be a read error. The genes are TRBV14 and TRBJ1-1; D ambiguous. The V gene's germline CDR1 is SGHDN and CDR2 FVKESK. The CDR3 spans 13 residues. The DNA for the CDR3 is TGTGCCAGCAGGAAGGAAGCGAACACTGAAGTTTTCTTT. This encodes CASRKEANTEVFF.

This clonotype was seen repeatedly, ten times or more. The CDR3: CSVEGQGYEQYF. The DNA of the CDR3 is TGCAGCGTTGAGGGACAGGGCTACGAGCAGTACTTC. The chain has TRBV29-1 and TRBJ2-7; 9 positions agree with TRBD1. The CDR3 has 12 residues. CDR1 is SQVTM and CDR2 is ANQGSEA in the germline V gene. The ends lost 3 bases at V and 3 bases at J; junction bases unmatched: 0.

Details on this clonotype: A read error may explain this, as a much larger clone is one base away. V and J are TRBV6-1 and TRBJ2-6, with 7 bases that match TRBD1. The CDR3 extends over 16 amino acids. CDR1 is MNHNS, CDR2 SASEGT, per germline. The CDR3 DNA reads TGTGCCATCGCCGACAGGGATGACTCTGGGGCCAACGTCCCGACTTTC. Its protein is CAIADRDDSGANVPTF.

The V gene is TRBV5-1, the J gene TRBJ1-4; weak D call: TRBD1 (6 bases). This CDR3 has 14 amino acids. V shed 7 bases and J shed 8 bases, with 18 bases lying between them. Germline assignment: CDR1 SGHRS and CDR2 YFSETQ. Here the CDR3 DNA reads TGCGCCAGCTCACTGGGGGCAAGAAGAGAAAAACTGTTTTTT. This encodes CASSLGARREKLFF.

This chain joins TRBV15 and TRBJ2-3; TRBD2 might be the D (5 bases). The CDR3 sequence is 15 residues long. Germline lookup yields CDR1 LNHNV and CDR2 YYDKDF (reference sequence). V was pared by 5 bases and J by 4 bases, with 16 bases between. CDR3 amino acids: CATSPASKVADTQYF. Here the CDR3 DNA reads TGTGCCACCAGCCCGGCTAGCAAGGTCGCAGATACGCAGTATTTT. Filled out from reference TRBV15 and TRBJ2-3, the complete variable domain reads DAMVIQNPRYQVTQFGKPVTLSCSQTLNHNVMYWYQQKSSQAPKLLFHYYDKDFNNEADTPDNFQSRRPNTSFCFLDIRSPGLGDTAMYLCATSPASKVADTQYFGPGTRLTVL.

The V and J genes are TRBV15 and TRBJ2-5, with 10 nucleotides matching TRBD1. The CDR3 contains 16 residues. Germline CDR1 is LNHNV and CDR2 is YYDKDF (reference sequence). V gave up 3 bases and J gave up 11 bases; unmatched junction bases: 15. In DNA, the CDR3 is TGTGCCACCAGCAGTGGTCGGGACAGGGGATCTTGGGAGCAGTACTTC. Translating it yields CATSSGRDRGSWEQYF.

V is TRBV25-1 and J is TRBJ2-5; D may be TRBD1 (6 bases). Per germline, CDR1 MGHDK and CDR2 SYGVNS. V was shortened by 8 bases and J by 11 bases, with 21 bases between the two germline ends. The CDR3 loop spans 13 amino acids. The CDR3 loop is CASRSGTQNEQYF. DNA of the CDR3: TGTGCCAGCCGATCAGGGACACAGAATGAGCAGTACTTC.

This clonotype was seen many times. J is TRBJ2-1 and V is TRBV3-1; D unclear. The CDR3 sequence is 13 residues long. V lost 2 bases and J 0 bases, leaving 2 bases between the germline ends. Germline lookup yields CDR1 LGHDT and CDR2 YNNKEL (reference sequence). The CDR3 reads CASSQSSYNEQFF. The CDR3 coding sequence is TGTGCCAGCAGCCAATCCTCCTACAATGAGCAGTTCTTC.

V usage is TRBV7-2 and J usage is TRBJ2-2, with TRBD1 identical over 10 bases. Germline V gene sequence: CDR1 SGHTA, CDR2 FQGNSA. CDR3 length equals 16 residues. V shed 5 bases and J 5 bases; nucleotides not matched to a gene: 8. For the CDR3, the DNA is TGTGCCAGCAGCGTGGGGGGACAGGGGAGGACCGGGGAGCTGTTTTTT. Protein product: CASSVGGQGRTGELFF. Full variable domain (outside the CDR3, taken from reference TRBV7-2 and TRBJ2-2): GAGVSQSPSNKVTEKGKDVELRCDPISGHTALYWYRQSLGQGLEFLIYFQGNSAPDKSGLPSDRFSAERTGGSVSTLTIQRTQQEDSAVYLCASSVGGQGRTGELFFGEGSRLTVL.

V gene TRBV10-3 combines with J gene TRBJ2-1; D might be TRBD2 (5 bases). Trimming stripped 0 bases from V and 10 bases from J, with 19 bases between. This CDR3 comprises 16 residues. Germline V CDR1 and CDR2: ENHRY, SYGVKD. The CDR3 loop reads CAISESESERAHEQFF. Here the CDR3 DNA reads TGTGCCATCAGTGAGTCTGAGAGCGAGAGGGCCCACGAGCAGTTCTTC.

This clonotype appeared many times. The J gene is TRBJ2-1, the V gene TRBV3-1; 9 bases line up with TRBD2. Per the germline V gene, CDR1 is LGHDT and CDR2 is YNNKEL (reference sequence). The CDR3 has 14 residues. Trimming took 5 bases from V and 3 from J; bases not matched to a gene: 2. In DNA form, the CDR3 reads TGTGCCAGCAGCGGCGGGAGGGTCTACAATGAGCAGTTCTTC. Translating gives CASSGGRVYNEQFF.

This chain connects TRBV24-1 to TRBJ2-5; TRBD1 is a possible D gene (7 bases). With 1 base removed from V and 4 bases from J, the gap between germline ends came to 15 bases. CDR3 length: 16 amino acids. The germline V gene encodes CDR1 KGHDR and CDR2 SFDVKD. CDR3 DNA sequence: TGTGCCACCAGTGATTTTGGCGGAGGGACAGTAGAGACCCAGTACTTC. Its protein is CATSDFGGGTVETQYF.

CDR3 DNA: TGCAGTGCTAGCGGCGGTTGGGGACTGTACAATCAGCCCCAGCATTTT. Translation gives CSASGGWGLYNQPQHF. The chain couples TRBV20-1 to TRBJ1-5, with D perhaps TRBD1 (5 bases). V lost 3 bases to trimming and J lost 3 bases, with 18 bases between them. The germline V gene encodes CDR1 DFQATT and CDR2 SNEGSKA (reference sequence). This CDR3 is 16 amino acids long.

The chain links TRBV4-3 to TRBJ2-7; TRBD1 is a possible D gene (5 bases). Germline assignment: CDR1 LGHNA and CDR2 YSLEER. CDR3 length: 15 amino acids. The ends were cut back, 0 bases at V and 5 bases at J, with 14 bases in the middle. The CDR3 nucleotides read TGCGCCAGCAGCCAAGATCGGTTAGGGGTCGACGAGCAGTACTTC. It specifies CASSQDRLGVDEQYF.